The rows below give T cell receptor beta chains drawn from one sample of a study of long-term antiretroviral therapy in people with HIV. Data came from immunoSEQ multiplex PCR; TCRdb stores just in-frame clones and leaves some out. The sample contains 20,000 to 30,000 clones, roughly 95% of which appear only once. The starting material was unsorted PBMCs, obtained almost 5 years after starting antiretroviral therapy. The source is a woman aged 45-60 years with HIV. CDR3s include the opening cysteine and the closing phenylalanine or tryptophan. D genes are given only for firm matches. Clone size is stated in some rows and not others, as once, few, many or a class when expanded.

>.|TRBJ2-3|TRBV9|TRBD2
TGTGCCAGCAGCGTCCCCCTCCTGGGAGGGCCGTCAGATACGCAGTATTTT
CASSVPLLGGPSDTQYF
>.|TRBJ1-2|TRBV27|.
TGTGCCAGCAGTTCCTTACCTCTAGCCAGGGACTATGGCTACACCTTC
CASSSLPLARDYGYTF
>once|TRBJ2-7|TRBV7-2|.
TGTGCCAGCAGCTTGGGGGGGCAGACGACGTACGAGCAGTACTTC
CASSLGGQTTYEQYF
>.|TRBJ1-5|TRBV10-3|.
TGTGCCATCAGTGAGTCGATTTCACAGCCCCAGCATTTT
CAISESISQPQHF
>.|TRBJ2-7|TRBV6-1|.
TGTGCCAGCGAAGGAGATGCCTACGAGCAGTACTTC
CASEGDAYEQYF
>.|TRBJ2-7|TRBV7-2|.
TGTGCCAGCAGCTTACTTTCCGCTAGTCCCTACGAGCAGTACTTC
CASSLLSASPYEQYF
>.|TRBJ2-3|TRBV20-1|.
TGCAGTGCTAGAACAGATACGCAGTATTTT
CSARTDTQYF
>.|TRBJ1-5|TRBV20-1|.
TGCAGTGCTAGAACCACAGGGCCCCAGCATTTT
CSARTTGPQHF
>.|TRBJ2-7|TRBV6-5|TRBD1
TGTGCCAGCAGTTACCCGGGACAGGGGGAAATCTACGAGCAGTACTTC
CASSYPGQGEIYEQYF
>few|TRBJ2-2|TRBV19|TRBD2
TGTGCCAGTAGAACTAGCGCAACGAACACCGGGGAGCTGTTTTTT
CASRTSATNTGELFF
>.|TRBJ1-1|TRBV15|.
TGTGCCACCAGCAGAGATCAAGGCAGAGGGAACACTGAAGCTTTCTTT
CATSRDQGRGNTEAFF
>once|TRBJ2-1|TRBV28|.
TGTGCCAGCAGTTTAATGGGGAACTCCTACAATGAGCAGTTCTTC
CASSLMGNSYNEQFF
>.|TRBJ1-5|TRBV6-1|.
TGTGCCAGCAGTGAAGGGGGGGATAGCAATCAGCCCCAGCATTTT
CASSEGGDSNQPQHF
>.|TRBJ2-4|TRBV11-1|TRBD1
TGTGCCAGCAGACTAACAGGGGGCGAAAACATTCAGTACTTC
CASRLTGGENIQYF
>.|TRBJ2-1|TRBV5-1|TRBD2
TGCGCCAGCAGCGAGACTAGCGGGAGTTTAGGGGAGCAGTTCTTC
CASSETSGSLGEQFF
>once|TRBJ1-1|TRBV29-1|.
TGCAGCGTTGAAAGCGGGCTAGGGAGTACTGAAGCTTTCTTT
CSVESGLGSTEAFF